The 16 T cell receptor beta chains below come from one sample, sequenced in a study of blood T cell repertoires in COVID-19. The table came from immunoSEQ multiplex PCR; TCRdb's copy has only in-frame clones and leaves some out. The repertoire holds over 50,000 clones, with roughly 80% as singletons. Sequenced: peripheral blood. The receptors were gathered from an elderly man with active or convalescent COVID-19.

The chain carries TRBV5-4 and TRBJ2-2; the D gene is possibly TRBD2 (6 bases). This CDR3 has 17 amino acids. Germline-derived CDR1 and CDR2 are SGHNT and YYREEE (reference sequence). The V gene lost 1 base and the J gene lost 5 bases, with 18 bases spanning the gap. The CDR3 spells CASSLFGQTGGTGELFF. DNA for the CDR3: TGTGCCAGCAGCTTGTTTGGTCAAACCGGAGGGACCGGGGAGCTGTTTTTT.

V and J are TRBV7-2 and TRBJ2-1; 8 bases are a match to TRBD2. Looked up from germline, CDR1 is SGHTA and CDR2 is FQGNSA. With V trimmed by 0 bases and J by 0 bases, 4 bases remained unmatched. The CDR3 extends over 17 amino acids. CDR3 bases: TGTGCCAGCAGCTTAGCCGGGACTAGAGTCTCCTACAATGAGCAGTTCTTC. This gives the protein CASSLAGTRVSYNEQFF.

The rearrangement joins TRBV2 to TRBJ2-6, with D possibly TRBD2 on 5 matching bases. The germline CDR1 and CDR2 sequences are SNHLY and FYNNEI. The length of the CDR3 is 14 residues. Trimming stripped 7 bases from V and 3 bases from J, with 10 bases between. Written as DNA, the CDR3 is TGTGCCAGCACCTACGCGGGTGGGGCCAACGTCCTGACTTTC. It translates to CASTYAGGANVLTF.

As DNA, the CDR3 is TGTGCCAGCAGCCAAGAACTCGGGTCTAACTATGGCTACACCTTC. Protein: CASSQELGSNYGYTF. The chain uses TRBV4-2 and TRBJ1-2; D call uncertain. The CDR3 runs 15 residues. The germline V gene has CDR1 LGHNA and CDR2 YNFKEQ. V was pared by 0 bases and J by 0 bases, with 8 bases between.

This sequence joins TRBV30 and TRBJ2-7; 11 nucleotides agree with TRBD2. The CDR3 consists of 14 residues. J gave up 3 bases and V 6 bases, and 7 bases lay outside the gene matches. Germline assignment: CDR1 GTSNPN and CDR2 SVGIG (reference sequence). CDR3 in DNA: TGTGCCTGTGAACTAGCGGGAGCTGGCTACGAGCAGTACTTC. Protein: CACELAGAGYEQYF. Combining the CDR3 with reference TRBV30 and TRBJ2-7 gives the whole variable domain SQTIHQWPATLVQPVGSPLSLECTVEGTSNPNLYWYRQAAGRGLQLLFYSVGIGQISSEVPQNLSASRPQDRQFILSSKKLLLSDSGFYLCACELAGAGYEQYFGPGTRLTVT.

The chain employs TRBV3-1 (or the pseudogene TRBV3-2) and TRBJ1-1, with 8 nucleotides matching TRBD1. CDR1 and CDR2 from the germline V gene are LGHDT and YNNKEL (reference sequence). After removal of 5 bases from V and 11 bases from J, the junction contained 13 bases not matched to a gene. This CDR3 is 14 amino acids long. The CDR3 bases are TGTGCCAGCAGCTCCGACAGGGGCCCGGCTTGGGCTTTCTTT. It codes for CASSSDRGPAWAFF.

This clone was seen many times. The chain couples TRBV3-1 (or the pseudogene TRBV3-2) to TRBJ2-3; the match to TRBD2 covers 7 bases. The CDR3 has 14 amino acids. CDR1 and CDR2 (germline): LGHDT, YNNKEL (reference sequence). V lost 2 bases to trimming and J lost 5 bases; unmatched junction nucleotides: 4. The CDR3 loop is CASSQTSGGDTQYF. The CDR3 nucleotides are TGTGCCAGCAGCCAAACGTCGGGAGGAGATACGCAGTATTTT.

The chain carries TRBV28 and TRBJ2-7; a weak D match, TRBD2 (5 bases). Per germline, CDR1 MDHEN and CDR2 SYDVKM. This CDR3 is 16 amino acids long. The V end lost 6 bases, the J end lost 2 bases, and 20 bases lay between the germline ends. CDR3 DNA sequence: TGTGCCAGCAGCACCCACCTCTGGCGGGCTACCTACGAGCAGTACTTC. Its translation is CASSTHLWRATYEQYF.

Only one count was recorded for this clone. The chain combines TRBV28 with TRBJ2-1; the D gene is possibly TRBD2 (5 bases). The CDR3 contains 15 residues. V was shortened by 1 base and J by 8 bases, with 15 bases between the two germline ends. Germline values: CDR1 MDHEN, CDR2 SYDVKM. CDR3 amino acids: CASSLSPLEGDEQFF. The CDR3 DNA reads TGTGCCAGCAGTTTATCACCCCTCGAGGGCGATGAGCAGTTCTTC.

V is TRBV6-2 or TRBV6-3 and J is TRBJ2-5; 14 nucleotides match TRBD2. The CDR3 is 16 residues long. The V gene end was trimmed by 4 bases and the J gene end by 5 bases; junction bases not matched to a gene: 6. The germline V gene has CDR1 MNHEY and CDR2 SVGEGT. The CDR3 sequence is CASSSGTSGSRETQYF. In DNA form, the CDR3 reads TGTGCCAGCAGTTCTGGGACTAGCGGGAGTCGGGAGACCCAGTACTTC.

The chain links TRBV6-2 or TRBV6-3 to TRBJ1-2, with 7 positions matching TRBD1. This CDR3 spans 15 amino acids. From germline, CDR1 is MNHEY and CDR2 SVGEGT. The trim removed 6 bases at V and 8 bases at J, leaving 15 bases unmatched. The CDR3 protein is CASSQAADRRRGYTF. CDR3 nucleotides: TGTGCCAGCAGCCAAGCCGCGGACAGGAGGAGGGGCTACACCTTC.

This clone was recorded a few times. The chain is built from TRBV11-1 and TRBJ2-7, with D maybe TRBD2 (6 bases). The CDR3 has 14 residues. Trimming pared 1 base from V and 4 bases from J, leaving 11 bases between. Per germline, CDR1 SGHAT and CDR2 FQDESV (reference sequence). The CDR3: CASSLEDRGYEQYF. For the CDR3, the DNA is TGTGCCAGCAGCTTAGAGGATCGGGGGTACGAGCAGTACTTC.

The rearrangement links TRBV2 to TRBJ1-1; D might be TRBD1 (5 bases). V lost 2 bases, J lost 3 bases, and 10 bases lay in between. The CDR3 totals 14 residues. CDR1 SNHLY and CDR2 FYNNEI come from the germline V gene. The CDR3 region has the DNA TGTGCCAGCAGTGAAATGCTAGGGGACACTGAAGCTTTCTTT. This gives the protein CASSEMLGDTEAFF. Variable domain in full (rest from reference TRBV2 and TRBJ1-1): EPEVTQTPSHQVTQMGQEVILRCVPISNHLYFYWYRQILGQKVEFLVSFYNNEISEKSEIFDDQFSVERPDGSNFTLKIRSTKLEDSAMYFCASSEMLGDTEAFFGQGTRLTVV.

The chain links TRBV5-1 to TRBJ1-1; the D is unclear. The CDR3 spans 13 residues. The V and J ends lost 1 base and 2 bases respectively, with 6 bases between them. CDR1 and CDR2 from the germline V gene are SGHRS and YFSETQ. The CDR3 region is CASSLLANTEAFF. CDR3 nucleotides: TGCGCCAGCAGCTTGTTAGCCAACACTGAAGCTTTCTTT. Complete variable domain (other parts from reference TRBV5-1 and TRBJ1-1): KAGVTQTPRYLIKTRGQQVTLSCSPISGHRSVSWYQQTPGQGLQFLFEYFSETQRNKGNFPGRFSGRQFSNSRSEMNVSTLELGDSALYLCASSLLANTEAFFGQGTRLTVV.

V is TRBV27 and J is TRBJ1-1; TRBD1 is a possible D gene (5 bases). This CDR3 spans 13 amino acids. Germline V lookup: CDR1 MNHEY, CDR2 SMNVEV (reference sequence). Between the trimmed V and J ends, which lost 8 bases and 4 bases, there was a span of 14 bases. CDR3: CASRRREVTEAFF. CDR3 in DNA: TGTGCCAGCCGGCGCAGGGAGGTCACTGAAGCTTTCTTT.

The chain has TRBV5-6 and TRBJ2-5, with 9 bases identical to TRBD2. This CDR3 region has 13 residues. The germline CDR1 and CDR2 sequences are SGHDT and YYEEEE. The trim removed 3 bases at V and 5 bases at J, leaving 2 bases unmatched. CDR3 DNA: TGTGCCAGCAGCTGGACTAGCGTCGAGACCCAGTACTTC. This sequence encodes CASSWTSVETQYF.